A selection of T cell receptor beta chains follows, all from one sample in a study of shared clonotypes between healthy human individuals. The table came from immunoSEQ multiplex PCR; TCRdb's copy has only in-frame clones and leaves some out. The data show around 580,000 clones, with about 98% seen just once and approximately 0.3% held by the top ten. Sequenced sample: naive CD8+ T cells sorted from blood. The receptor set was obtained from a man aged 25 to 40 in good health. The CDR3 runs from the conserved cysteine through the conserved F or W. A D gene is named only where the DNA matches it firmly. Not all rows give a size; the values are once, few, many and, for expanded clones, a class.

j_gene: TRBJ2-1
v_gene: TRBV7-8
d_gene: TRBD2
abundance: .
CDR3aa: CASSLAFLAGYNEQFF
CDR3nt: TGTGCCAGCAGCTTAGCTTTTCTAGCGGGTTACAATGAGCAGTTCTTC

j_gene: TRBJ1-3
v_gene: TRBV7-3
d_gene: .
abundance: .
CDR3aa: CASRVRESSGNTIYF
CDR3nt: TGTGCCAGCAGGGTAAGAGAGAGCTCTGGAAACACCATATATTTT

j_gene: TRBJ1-5
v_gene: TRBV28
d_gene: .
abundance: .
CDR3aa: CASSLSTKDQPQHF
CDR3nt: TGTGCCAGCAGTTTAAGTACAAAAGATCAGCCCCAGCATTTT

j_gene: TRBJ2-7
v_gene: TRBV19
d_gene: .
abundance: .
CDR3aa: CASSNLGTSSYEQYF
CDR3nt: TGTGCCAGTAGTAATCTGGGGACATCTTCCTACGAGCAGTACTTC

j_gene: TRBJ2-1
v_gene: TRBV19
d_gene: .
abundance: once
CDR3aa: CASSIFGPSGRSYNEQFF
CDR3nt: TGTGCCAGTAGTATTTTCGGCCCCAGTGGGCGCTCCTACAATGAGCAGTTCTTC

j_gene: TRBJ2-7
v_gene: TRBV4-1
d_gene: TRBD2
abundance: .
CDR3aa: CASSQEASGSYEQYF
CDR3nt: TGCGCCAGCAGCCAAGAAGCTAGCGGGAGTTACGAGCAGTACTTC

j_gene: TRBJ2-1
v_gene: TRBV18
d_gene: TRBD1
abundance: few
CDR3aa: CASSPTGPGDEQFF
CDR3nt: TGTGCCAGCTCGCCGACAGGGCCCGGGGATGAGCAGTTCTTC

j_gene: TRBJ2-7
v_gene: TRBV28
d_gene: TRBD2
abundance: .
CDR3aa: CASSFSGLSYYEQYF
CDR3nt: TGTGCCAGCAGTTTTAGCGGGTTGTCCTACTACGAGCAGTACTTC

j_gene: TRBJ2-7
v_gene: TRBV28
d_gene: TRBD2
abundance: .
CDR3aa: CASSFGREGYEQYF
CDR3nt: TGTGCCAGCAGTTTTGGGCGGGAGGGGTACGAGCAGTACTTC

j_gene: TRBJ1-1
v_gene: TRBV6-6
d_gene: .
abundance: .
CDR3aa: CASSYSKALTEAFF
CDR3nt: TGTGCCAGCAGTTACTCGAAGGCGTTAACTGAAGCTTTCTTT

j_gene: TRBJ2-7
v_gene: TRBV7-9
d_gene: .
abundance: once
CDR3aa: CASSLGVTGQLSYEQYF
CDR3nt: TGTGCCAGCAGCTTAGGTGTCACAGGACAGCTCTCCTACGAGCAGTACTTC

j_gene: TRBJ2-3
v_gene: TRBV2
d_gene: TRBD2
abundance: .
CDR3aa: CASSDSGISADTQYF
CDR3nt: TGTGCCAGCAGCGATAGCGGGATTTCGGCAGATACGCAGTATTTT

j_gene: TRBJ1-5
v_gene: TRBV19
d_gene: TRBD1
abundance: .
CDR3aa: CASSKGTGSNQPQHF
CDR3nt: TGTGCCAGTAGTAAGGGGACAGGGAGCAATCAGCCCCAGCATTTT

j_gene: TRBJ2-1
v_gene: TRBV27
d_gene: .
abundance: .
CDR3aa: CASSLLRQYNEQFF
CDR3nt: TGTGCCAGCAGTTTACTTCGACAGTACAATGAGCAGTTCTTC

j_gene: TRBJ1-3
v_gene: TRBV2
d_gene: .
abundance: .
CDR3aa: CASVQRTLSGNTIYF
CDR3nt: TGTGCCAGCGTACAGAGAACCCTCTCTGGAAACACCATATATTTT

j_gene: TRBJ1-4
v_gene: TRBV2
d_gene: .
abundance: .
CDR3aa: CASSQGEGALGEKLFF
CDR3nt: TGTGCCAGCAGTCAGGGAGAAGGGGCCCTAGGTGAAAAACTGTTTTTT

j_gene: TRBJ2-5
v_gene: TRBV6-5
d_gene: TRBD1
abundance: .
CDR3aa: CASSGTVQETQYF
CDR3nt: TGTGCCAGCAGTGGGACAGTCCAAGAGACCCAGTACTTC

j_gene: TRBJ1-1
v_gene: TRBV29-1
d_gene: .
abundance: .
CDR3aa: CSSSRQGTEAFF
CDR3nt: TGCAGCTCATCTCGCCAAGGCACTGAAGCTTTCTTT

j_gene: TRBJ2-1
v_gene: TRBV28
d_gene: TRBD1
abundance: .
CDR3aa: CASTRQGVRVEQFF
CDR3nt: TGTGCCAGCACCCGACAGGGGGTTCGGGTTGAGCAGTTCTTC

j_gene: TRBJ2-7
v_gene: TRBV6-1
d_gene: .
abundance: .
CDR3aa: CASSVRQTSYEQYF
CDR3nt: TGTGCCAGCAGTGTCCGACAGACCTCCTACGAGCAGTACTTC

j_gene: TRBJ2-7
v_gene: TRBV11-2
d_gene: .
abundance: .
CDR3aa: CASSLSVGDYEQYF
CDR3nt: TGTGCCAGCAGCTTATCGGTCGGGGACTACGAGCAGTACTTC

j_gene: TRBJ2-2
v_gene: TRBV29-1
d_gene: TRBD2
abundance: .
CDR3aa: CSVMTSGRTATGELFF
CDR3nt: TGCAGCGTCATGACTAGCGGGAGGACGGCCACCGGGGAGCTGTTTTTT